This T cell receptor beta chain was sequenced during a study of blood T cell repertoires in COVID-19. Only one count was recorded for this clone. It was during active infection that Seattle patients were enrolled and then longitudinally followed. Sequencing used immunoSEQ multiplex PCR; TCRdb keeps in-frame clones, though not all of them. The repertoire holds roughly 410,000 clones, with approximately 90% as singletons. Germline assignment: CDR1 GTSNPN and CDR2 SVGIG (reference sequence). J gave up 5 bases and V 4 bases, and 4 bases lay outside the gene matches. This CDR3 has 13 amino acids. The chain employs TRBV30 and TRBJ1-5, with 8 bases identical to TRBD1. The sequence derives from a woman aged 35 to 49 with COVID-19, enrolled during active disease. The material sequenced was peripheral blood. The CDR3 DNA reads TGTGCCTGGACGACAGGGGTTCATCAGCCCCAGCATTTT. This translates into CAWTTGVHQPQHF. Filled out from reference TRBV30 and TRBJ1-5, the complete variable domain reads SQTIHQWPATLVQPVGSPLSLECTVEGTSNPNLYWYRQAAGRGLQLLFYSVGIGQISSEVPQNLSASRPQDRQFILSSKKLLLSDSGFYLCAWTTGVHQPQHFGDGTRLSIL.